This TCR beta chain stems from a study of CD4 T cells in relation to SARS-CoV-2 and coronaviruses. CD4+ T cells from unexposed donors were obtained before the COVID-19 pandemic (2011-2018). Profiling relied on immunoSEQ multiplex PCR, and the TCRdb table lists in-frame clones only, not all of them. The sample consists of about 65,000 clones, over 70% of them appearing once. The CDR3 is 12 residues long. Trimming stripped 4 bases from V and 2 bases from J, with 9 bases between. Germline loops: CDR1 SQVTM, CDR2 ANQGSEA. On this clone itself: Its antigen is undetermined.

Study results and limitations: This crossreactivity analysis covered spike protein alone, no other viral proteins. Each donor contributed either pre-pandemic or post-infection samples, not both.

The rearrangement uses TRBV29-1 and TRBJ2-7, with D tentatively TRBD1 (5 bases). The sequencing input was memory CD4+ T cells from PBMCs. The origin of this receptor is a human donor in good health. The CDR3 reads CSVVDTAYEQYF. The CDR3 nucleotides are TGCAGCGTTGTGGACACAGCCTACGAGCAGTACTTC.